A single sample is the source of the 13 T cell receptor beta chains below, sequenced in a study of shared clonotypes between healthy human individuals (TCRdb year 2020). Libraries were constructed by the immunoSEQ multiplex PCR assay. TCRdb holds this immuneACCESS table with in-frame rearrangements only. Some clones are missing; in checked studies, unresolved V genes explain under half, and the rest has no known cause. The sample table holds approximately 1,500,000 clones, of which 95% to 97% were seen once. The top ten hold 1.2% of the sample. The sample comprised naive CD4+ T cells sorted from blood. What this sample's cell subset or site label stands for: CD45RA+ positively selected. The receptor source for this set is a man aged 30-40 years in good health.

This sequence joins TRBV28 and TRBJ2-7; TRBD1 matches at 10 bases. The CDR3 runs 19 residues. The V and J ends lost 5 bases and 3 bases, in that order; junction bases with no gene match: 19. Germline lookup yields CDR1 MDHEN and CDR2 SYDVKM. Here the CDR3 DNA reads TGTGCCAGCAGTAGTCCCGGGACAGGGGTCTGGGCGAAGAACTACGAGCAGTACTTC. Its translation: CASSSPGTGVWAKNYEQYF.

The chain couples TRBV4-3 to TRBJ1-1; 8 bases match TRBD1. With 3 bases clipped from V and 1 base from J, the junction kept 4 bases outside the gene matches. This CDR3 contains 15 residues. The germline gives CDR1 LGHNA, CDR2 YSLEER. The CDR3 loop is CASSHRTGTNTEAFF. CDR3 in DNA: TGCGCCAGCAGCCATAGGACAGGGACGAACACTGAAGCTTTCTTT.

This rearrangement joins TRBV6-1 to TRBJ1-1; D gene ambiguous. Germline values: CDR1 MNHNS, CDR2 SASEGT. The V and J ends lost 2 bases and 5 bases respectively, with 15 bases between them. This CDR3 has 15 residues. The CDR3 is CASSESPGSRTEAFF. As DNA, the CDR3 is TGTGCCAGCAGTGAAAGCCCTGGCTCGCGAACTGAAGCTTTCTTT.

The chain combines TRBV10-3 with TRBJ2-7; 14 bases agree with TRBD2. Trimming removed 6 bases from V and 1 base from J; junction bases left unmatched: 2. Germline V CDR1 and CDR2: ENHRY, SYGVKD. The CDR3 extends over 15 amino acids. The CDR3 DNA is TGTGCCATCAGCGGGACTAGCGGGAGTTCCTACGAGCAGTACTTC. Translating gives CAISGTSGSSYEQYF.

This clone was observed a few times. The chain uses TRBV7-2 and TRBJ2-1; D remains ambiguous. CDR3 length: 16 residues. The germline gives CDR1 SGHTA, CDR2 FQGNSA. V was pared by 5 bases and J by 9 bases, with 23 bases between. This CDR3 is CASSPEILWAVVEQFF. In DNA, the CDR3 is TGTGCCAGCAGCCCAGAGATACTATGGGCGGTAGTTGAGCAGTTCTTC.

This clone was seen only once. The V and J genes are TRBV4-3 and TRBJ2-3; D unclear. The CDR3 loop spans 14 amino acids. V was clipped by 1 base and J by 4 bases, with 9 bases between them. In germline, CDR1 is LGHNA, CDR2 YSLEER. CDR3 sequence (DNA): TGCGCCAGCAGCCAAGCCCAGGCCGCAGATACGCAGTATTTT. This translates into CASSQAQAADTQYF.

The chain links TRBV19 to TRBJ2-7, with 8 bases identical to TRBD1. Germline trimming cut 4 bases from V and 4 bases from J; bases unmatched to any gene: 9. This CDR3 has 15 amino acids. Per germline, CDR1 LNHDA and CDR2 SQIVND (reference sequence). The CDR3 here is CASSKYGGQGYEQYF. CDR3 DNA: TGTGCCAGTAGTAAGTATGGCGGACAGGGATACGAGCAGTACTTC.

The V gene is TRBV5-1, the J gene TRBJ2-7; the D is unclear. Germline V CDR1 and CDR2: SGHRS, YFSETQ. This CDR3 is 14 amino acids long. V gave up 0 bases and J gave up 2 bases, with 9 bases separating them. CDR3 in amino acids: CASSLGMEPYEQYF. In DNA form, the CDR3 reads TGCGCCAGCAGCTTGGGAATGGAACCCTACGAGCAGTACTTC.

The CDR3: CAWSGGQGPYEQYF. DNA of the CDR3: TGTGCCTGGAGTGGGGGACAGGGGCCCTACGAGCAGTACTTC. The V and J genes are TRBV30 and TRBJ2-7; TRBD1 matches at 10 bases. The germline V gene encodes CDR1 GTSNPN and CDR2 SVGIG (reference sequence). The V gene end was trimmed by 1 base and the J gene end by 2 bases; junction bases not matched to a gene: 2. The CDR3 covers 14 residues. The full variable domain, with the rest looked up from reference TRBV30 and TRBJ2-7, is SQTIHQWPATLVQPVGSPLSLECTVEGTSNPNLYWYRQAAGRGLQLLFYSVGIGQISSEVPQNLSASRPQDRQFILSSKKLLLSDSGFYLCAWSGGQGPYEQYFGPGTRLTVT.

This rearrangement joins TRBV6-1 to TRBJ2-2; 9 nucleotides line up with TRBD2. V was pared by 11 bases and J by 2 bases, with 9 bases of the junction left unmatched. The CDR3 contains 15 residues. Germline V lookup: CDR1 MNHNS, CDR2 SASEGT. The CDR3 DNA follows: TGTGCCTGCTTCCGTCTAGCGGGAAACACCGGGGAGCTGTTTTTT. It codes for CACFRLAGNTGELFF.

This rearrangement joins TRBV5-4 to TRBJ2-3; D is unclear. This CDR3 spans 15 amino acids. Germline V CDR1 and CDR2: SGHNT, YYREEE (reference sequence). With 0 bases removed from V and 4 bases from J, the gap between germline ends came to 12 bases. DNA for the CDR3: TGTGCCAGCAGCTTGGTCGTGGGTTCTCCAGATACGCAGTATTTT. Translating it yields CASSLVVGSPDTQYF.

V is TRBV28 and J is TRBJ1-2; D gene uncertain. This CDR3 region has 13 residues. From germline, CDR1 is MDHEN and CDR2 SYDVKM. Trimming took off 2 bases at V and 4 bases at J, with 8 bases between the two ends. The CDR3 region is CASSLPNSYGYTF. The CDR3, as DNA: TGTGCCAGCAGTTTACCTAACAGCTATGGCTACACCTTC.

With regard to this clone: Within the sample, other DNA sequences also encode this same CDR3. The genes are TRBV5-4 and TRBJ1-5; D is unclear. Trimming left V 5 bases short and J 7 bases short, with 10 bases between. The CDR3 contains 12 residues. The germline V gene encodes CDR1 SGHNT and CDR2 YYREEE (reference sequence). CDR3 in amino acids: CASSLPDQPQHF. The CDR3 DNA reads TGTGCCAGCAGTTTGCCAGACCAGCCCCAGCATTTT.